A single sample gave rise to the 19 T cell receptor beta chains below, sequenced in a study of cytomegalovirus exposure and HLA in healthy donors (TCRdb year 2017). The library relied on the immunoSEQ multiplex PCR assay. For the multiplex PCR, a mixture combining 60 forward primers for TCR Vbeta segments and 13 reverse primers for TCR Jbeta segments was used. Drawn from immuneACCESS, this table holds only the in-frame rearrangements with V and J called that TCRdb kept. Clones are partly lost; checked studies trace under half to an unresolved V gene and leave the rest unexplained. A total of 150,000 to 200,000 clones appear in this sample, about 80% of them only once. Over 0.95% of the sample is taken by the ten largest. The sample taken for sequencing was PBMCs. The receptors were sampled from a woman aged 40 to 49 in good health and CMV-seronegative.

The rearrangement joins TRBV6-1 to TRBJ1-4; TRBD1 matches at 7 bases. Per germline, CDR1 MNHNS and CDR2 SASEGT. The junction had 11 bases not matched to a gene; V was cut back by 6 bases and J by 7 bases. This CDR3 spans 15 amino acids. The CDR3 nucleotides read TGTGCCAGCAGCGCCTTAGGGGGCACTGGTGAAAAACTGTTTTTT. Translated: CASSALGGTGEKLFF.

This chain joins TRBV11-3 and TRBJ1-2; 9 nucleotides match TRBD1. The V segment lost 6 bases and the J segment 3 bases; nucleotides outside the gene matches: 5. The CDR3 runs to 14 residues. Per the germline V gene, CDR1 is SGHNT and CDR2 is YENEEA. The CDR3 coding sequence is TGTGCCAGCAGTCAGGGGACAGGGCACTATGGCTACACCTTC. Its translation: CASSQGTGHYGYTF.

This chain links TRBV5-1 with TRBJ1-5; no definite D call. CDR1 and CDR2 (germline): SGHRS, YFSETQ. The CDR3 loop spans 15 amino acids. V was trimmed by 5 bases and J by 5 bases, leaving 17 bases between them. The chain's CDR3 is CASRPGPPGDQPQHF. In DNA form, the CDR3 reads TGCGCCAGCAGACCCGGGCCGCCCGGGGATCAGCCCCAGCATTTT.

The chain carries TRBV30 and TRBJ2-5; 8 bases align to TRBD1. This CDR3 is 13 amino acids long. The V gene's germline CDR1 is GTSNPN and CDR2 SVGIG (reference sequence). J gave up 2 bases and V 4 bases, and 3 bases lay outside the gene matches. The CDR3 here is CAWTGQGQETQYF. In DNA, the CDR3 is TGTGCCTGGACAGGACAGGGTCAAGAGACCCAGTACTTC.

The rearrangement links TRBV2 to TRBJ2-6; perhaps TRBD2 as D (5 bases). V was clipped by 5 bases and J by 7 bases, with 9 bases between them. The CDR3 extends over 13 amino acids. The germline V gene encodes CDR1 SNHLY and CDR2 FYNNEI. The CDR3 protein is CASSPGGANVLTF. The CDR3, as DNA: TGTGCCAGCAGTCCCGGAGGTGCCAACGTCCTGACTTTC.

This clone occurred once. This chain connects TRBV19 to TRBJ1-1, with 9 bases matching TRBD1. The CDR3 spans 14 residues. The V segment lost 7 bases and the J segment 0 bases; nucleotides outside the gene matches: 3. CDR1 and CDR2 (germline): LNHDA, SQIVND (reference sequence). CDR3 DNA: TGTGCCAGTACGGGACAGGGAATGAACACTGAAGCTTTCTTT. It codes for CASTGQGMNTEAFF.

The chain has TRBV18 and TRBJ1-1; a possible D gene is TRBD1 (6 bases). Trimming shortened V by 1 base and J by 3 bases, and 21 bases separated the two germline ends. The V gene's germline CDR1 is KGHSH and CDR2 LQKENI. The CDR3 has 18 amino acids. CDR3 sequence: CASSPQQGLKIADTEAFF. The CDR3 bases are TGTGCCAGCTCACCACAACAGGGTTTGAAGATCGCTGACACTGAAGCTTTCTTT.

This clone appeared a single time. V and J are TRBV30 and TRBJ1-6, with D possibly TRBD1 on 6 matching bases. CDR3 length: 13 residues. CDR1 is GTSNPN, CDR2 SVGIG, per germline (reference sequence). Between the trimmed V and J ends, which lost 4 bases and 7 bases, there was a span of 11 bases. This CDR3 is CAWNRVENSPLHF. CDR3 in DNA: TGTGCCTGGAACAGGGTGGAGAATTCACCCCTCCACTTT.

This clone came up once. The chain links TRBV14 to TRBJ2-7, with 8 nucleotides matching TRBD2. The CDR3 loop spans 14 amino acids. The V segment lost 4 bases and the J segment 0 bases; nucleotides outside the gene matches: 2. Germline-derived CDR1 and CDR2 are SGHDN and FVKESK. The CDR3 reads CASSRTSPSYEQYF. The CDR3 DNA reads as TGTGCCAGCAGCCGGACTAGCCCCTCCTACGAGCAGTACTTC.

The V gene is TRBV19, the J gene TRBJ1-3; D call uncertain. Trimming removed 7 bases at V and 2 bases at J, with 12 bases between. Germline lookup yields CDR1 LNHDA and CDR2 SQIVND (reference sequence). The CDR3 runs to 14 residues. CDR3 nucleotides: TGTGCCAGTAACCAAGACTCGGCTGGAAACACCATATATTTT. As protein: CASNQDSAGNTIYF.

The chain recombines TRBV7-6 with TRBJ2-7, with D tentatively TRBD2 (6 bases). Trimming removed 6 bases at V and 0 bases at J, with 33 bases between. Germline V gene sequence: CDR1 SGHVS, CDR2 FNYEAQ. This CDR3 spans 21 amino acids. The CDR3 sequence is CASSSSPWGRQALLSSYEQYF. CDR3 nucleotides: TGTGCCAGCAGTTCATCCCCTTGGGGGAGGCAGGCTTTACTCAGCTCCTACGAGCAGTACTTC.

This clone was seen just once. The chain has TRBV5-1 and TRBJ2-1, with 16 bases identical to TRBD2. The germline V gene encodes CDR1 SGHRS and CDR2 YFSETQ. The CDR3 sequence is 17 residues long. V lost 0 bases to trimming and J lost 4 bases; unmatched junction nucleotides: 1. CDR3 DNA: TGCGCCAGCAGCTTGGAGGGACTAGCGGGAGGGTACAATGAGCAGTTCTTC. Translated: CASSLEGLAGGYNEQFF.

The V call is TRBV2, the J call TRBJ2-1, with 8 nucleotides matching TRBD2. V lost 0 bases to trimming and J lost 1 base; unmatched junction nucleotides: 2. The CDR3 runs 16 residues. Germline V CDR1 and CDR2: SNHLY, FYNNEI. The DNA for the CDR3 is TGTGCCAGCAGTGAAGCCGGGAGGGGATCCTACAATGAGCAGTTCTTC. Translated: CASSEAGRGSYNEQFF.

The chain recombines TRBV7-8 with TRBJ2-2; D possibly corresponds to TRBD1 (5 bases). Germline loops: CDR1 SGHVS, CDR2 FQNEAQ. CDR3 size: 14 residues. V gave up 1 base and J gave up 4 bases, with 7 bases separating them. The CDR3 is CASSLVDSTGELFF. As DNA, the CDR3 is TGTGCCAGCAGCTTAGTCGACAGCACCGGGGAGCTGTTTTTT.

This chain joins TRBV19 and TRBJ2-5; 12 nucleotides agree with TRBD2. From germline, CDR1 is LNHDA and CDR2 SQIVND (reference sequence). This CDR3 has 15 amino acids. V lost 2 bases to trimming and J lost 5 bases; unmatched junction nucleotides: 3. CDR3 DNA sequence: TGTGCCAGTAGTATACTAGCGGGAGGGCCGGAGACCCAGTACTTC. Residues: CASSILAGGPETQYF.

This clone was seen only once. The rearrangement joins TRBV2 to TRBJ2-2; D possibly corresponds to TRBD1 (5 bases). CDR1 is SNHLY, CDR2 FYNNEI, per germline. This CDR3 has 15 amino acids. Trimming stripped 6 bases from V and 3 bases from J, with 14 bases between. Written as DNA, the CDR3 is TGTGCCAGCAGACCAGGGAATACGGACACCGGGGAGCTGTTTTTT. Translating it yields CASRPGNTDTGELFF.

J is TRBJ2-4 and V is TRBV10-3; D is perhaps TRBD2 (6 bases). V was trimmed by 6 bases and J by 7 bases, leaving 13 bases between them. CDR1 is ENHRY, CDR2 SYGVKD, per germline. This CDR3 region has 13 residues. The CDR3 here is CAISPPTRNIQYF. The CDR3 DNA reads TGTGCCATCAGCCCCCCGACTAGGAACATTCAGTACTTC.

The chain recombines TRBV30 with TRBJ2-7, with a tentative D call TRBD1 (5 bases). The CDR3 has 13 amino acids. The V end was cut by 3 bases, the J end by 5 bases, with 14 bases between. Germline assignment: CDR1 GTSNPN and CDR2 SVGIG (reference sequence). The CDR3 coding sequence is TGTGCCTGGAGGGGTGATGGGGCCGACGAGCAGTACTTC. Its protein is CAWRGDGADEQYF.

The chain carries TRBV5-1 and TRBJ2-3; D remains ambiguous. V lost 0 bases, J lost 3 bases, and 2 bases lay in between. Germline-derived CDR1 and CDR2 are SGHRS and YFSETQ. CDR3 size: 12 residues. CDR3 protein: CASSLATDTQYF. The CDR3 DNA follows: TGCGCCAGCAGCTTGGCGACAGATACGCAGTATTTT.